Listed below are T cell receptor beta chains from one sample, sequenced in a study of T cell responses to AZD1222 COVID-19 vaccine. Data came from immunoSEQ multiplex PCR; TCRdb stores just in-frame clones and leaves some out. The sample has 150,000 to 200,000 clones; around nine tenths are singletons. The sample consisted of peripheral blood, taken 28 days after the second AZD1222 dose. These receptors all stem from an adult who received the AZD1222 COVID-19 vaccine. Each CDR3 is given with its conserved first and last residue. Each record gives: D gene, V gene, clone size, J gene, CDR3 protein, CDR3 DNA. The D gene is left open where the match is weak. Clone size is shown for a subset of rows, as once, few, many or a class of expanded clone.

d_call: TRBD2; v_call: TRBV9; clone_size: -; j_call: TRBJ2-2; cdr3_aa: CASSVSTSGSNTGELFF; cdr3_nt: TGTGCCAGCAGCGTCTCGACTAGCGGGAGTAACACCGGGGAGCTGTTTTTT
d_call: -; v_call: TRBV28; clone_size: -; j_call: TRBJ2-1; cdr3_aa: CASSSPGQGTRNEQFF; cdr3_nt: TGTGCCAGCAGTTCCCCCGGTCAGGGAACGAGGAATGAGCAGTTCTTC
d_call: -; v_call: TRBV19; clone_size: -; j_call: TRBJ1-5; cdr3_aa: CASSSGGSNQPQHF; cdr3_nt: TGTGCCAGTAGTTCGGGGGGGAGCAATCAGCCCCAGCATTTT
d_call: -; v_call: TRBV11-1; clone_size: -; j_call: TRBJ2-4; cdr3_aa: CASSLADRNIQYF; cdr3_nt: TGTGCCAGCAGCTTGGCAGACAGAAACATTCAGTACTTC
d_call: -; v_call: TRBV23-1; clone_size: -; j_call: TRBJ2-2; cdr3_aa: CASSQFGPMGRTNSGELFF; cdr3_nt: TGCGCCAGCAGTCAATTCGGCCCAATGGGCAGGACAAACTCCGGGGAGCTGTTTTTT
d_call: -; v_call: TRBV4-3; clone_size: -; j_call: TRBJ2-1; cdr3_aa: CASSHSGVVNEQFF; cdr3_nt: TGCGCCAGCAGCCATTCGGGGGTTGTAAATGAGCAGTTCTTC
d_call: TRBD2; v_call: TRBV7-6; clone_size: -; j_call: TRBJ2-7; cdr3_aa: CASSGLWTSGRGEQYF; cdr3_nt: TGTGCCAGCAGCGGACTTTGGACTAGCGGGAGGGGCGAGCAGTACTTC
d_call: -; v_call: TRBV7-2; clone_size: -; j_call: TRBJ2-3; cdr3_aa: CASSPGGTDTQYF; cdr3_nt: TGTGCCAGCAGCCCGGGCGGCACAGATACGCAGTATTTT
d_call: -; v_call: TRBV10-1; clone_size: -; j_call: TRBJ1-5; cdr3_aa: CASSESVRAGSNQPQHF; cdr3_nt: TGCGCCAGCAGTGAGTCGGTAAGGGCAGGGAGCAATCAGCCCCAGCATTTT
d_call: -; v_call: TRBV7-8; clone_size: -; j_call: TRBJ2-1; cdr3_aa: CASSLTQGPYNEQFF; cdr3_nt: TGTGCCAGCAGCTTAACACAGGGACCTTACAATGAGCAGTTCTTC
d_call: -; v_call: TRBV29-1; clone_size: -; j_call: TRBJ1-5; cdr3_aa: CSVGEVGQPQHF; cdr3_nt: TGCAGCGTTGGAGAGGTGGGTCAGCCCCAGCATTTT
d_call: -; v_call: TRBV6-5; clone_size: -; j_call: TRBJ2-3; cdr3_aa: CASSGGSTDTQYF; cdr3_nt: TGTGCCAGCAGCGGGGGCAGCACAGATACGCAGTATTTT
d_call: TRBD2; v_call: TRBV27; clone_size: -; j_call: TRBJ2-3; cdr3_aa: CASSTLGLAVTDTQYF; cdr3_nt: TGTGCCAGCAGTACCCTGGGACTAGCGGTCACAGATACGCAGTATTTT
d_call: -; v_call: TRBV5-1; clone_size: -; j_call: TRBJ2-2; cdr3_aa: CASSTQGGTGELFF; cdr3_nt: TGCGCCAGCAGCACTCAGGGGGGGACCGGGGAGCTGTTTTTT
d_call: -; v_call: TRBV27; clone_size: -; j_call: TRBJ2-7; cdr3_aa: CASRQTAYEQYF; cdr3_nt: TGTGCCAGCAGACAAACCGCCTACGAGCAGTACTTC
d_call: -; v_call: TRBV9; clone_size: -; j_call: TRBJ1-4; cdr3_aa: CATVGTREWDEKLFF; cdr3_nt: TGTGCCACCGTTGGGACCAGGGAGTGGGATGAAAAACTGTTTTTT
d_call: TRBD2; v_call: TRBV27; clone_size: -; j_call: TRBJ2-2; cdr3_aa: CASSLGLAGATGELFF; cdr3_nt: TGTGCCAGCAGTCTGGGACTAGCGGGAGCCACCGGGGAGCTGTTTTTT
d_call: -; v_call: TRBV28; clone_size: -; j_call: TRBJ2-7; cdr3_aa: CASSPRGGRATYEQYF; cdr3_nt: TGTGCCAGCAGTCCCCGCGGAGGTCGGGCCACCTACGAGCAGTACTTC
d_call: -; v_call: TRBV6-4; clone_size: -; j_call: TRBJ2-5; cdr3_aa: CASSRSPGGVETQYF; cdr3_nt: TGTGCCAGCAGTCGGAGCCCGGGGGGCGTGGAGACCCAGTACTTC
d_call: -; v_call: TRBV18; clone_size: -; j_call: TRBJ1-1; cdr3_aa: CASSPGTNTEAFF; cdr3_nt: TGTGCCAGCTCACCGGGGACTAACACTGAAGCTTTCTTT
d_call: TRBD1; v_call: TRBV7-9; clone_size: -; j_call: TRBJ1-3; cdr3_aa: CASSLWDRVDRNTIYF; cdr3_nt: TGTGCCAGCAGCCTGTGGGACAGGGTCGATCGAAACACCATATATTTT
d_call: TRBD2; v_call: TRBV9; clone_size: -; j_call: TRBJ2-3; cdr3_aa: CASSGGEAGDTQYF; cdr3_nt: TGTGCCAGCAGTGGGGGGGAGGCAGGTGATACGCAGTATTTT
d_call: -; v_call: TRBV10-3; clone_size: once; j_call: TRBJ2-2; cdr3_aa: CAISGDRNTGELFF; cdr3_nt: TGTGCCATCAGCGGAGACAGAAACACCGGGGAGCTGTTTTTT
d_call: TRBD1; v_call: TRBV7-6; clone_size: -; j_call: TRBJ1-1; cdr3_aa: CASGQGGEAFF; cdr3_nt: TGTGCCAGCGGCCAGGGGGGGGAAGCTTTCTTT
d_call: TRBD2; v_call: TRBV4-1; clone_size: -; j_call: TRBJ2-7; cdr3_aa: CASSQVASGYEQYF; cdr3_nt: TGCGCCAGCAGCCAAGTGGCTAGCGGCTACGAGCAGTACTTC
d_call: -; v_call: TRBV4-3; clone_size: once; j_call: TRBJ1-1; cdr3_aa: CASSQDRTRGGTEAFF; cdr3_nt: TGCGCCAGCAGCCAAGATCGGACCCGCGGAGGAACTGAAGCTTTCTTT
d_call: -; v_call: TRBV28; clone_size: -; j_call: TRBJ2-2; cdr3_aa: CASSLGQGAPTGELFF; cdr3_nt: TGTGCCAGCAGCCTGGGACAAGGGGCGCCCACCGGGGAGCTGTTTTTT
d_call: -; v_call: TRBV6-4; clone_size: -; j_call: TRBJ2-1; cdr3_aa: CASSARGGEQFF; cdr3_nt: TGTGCCAGCAGCGCAAGGGGGGGTGAGCAGTTCTTC